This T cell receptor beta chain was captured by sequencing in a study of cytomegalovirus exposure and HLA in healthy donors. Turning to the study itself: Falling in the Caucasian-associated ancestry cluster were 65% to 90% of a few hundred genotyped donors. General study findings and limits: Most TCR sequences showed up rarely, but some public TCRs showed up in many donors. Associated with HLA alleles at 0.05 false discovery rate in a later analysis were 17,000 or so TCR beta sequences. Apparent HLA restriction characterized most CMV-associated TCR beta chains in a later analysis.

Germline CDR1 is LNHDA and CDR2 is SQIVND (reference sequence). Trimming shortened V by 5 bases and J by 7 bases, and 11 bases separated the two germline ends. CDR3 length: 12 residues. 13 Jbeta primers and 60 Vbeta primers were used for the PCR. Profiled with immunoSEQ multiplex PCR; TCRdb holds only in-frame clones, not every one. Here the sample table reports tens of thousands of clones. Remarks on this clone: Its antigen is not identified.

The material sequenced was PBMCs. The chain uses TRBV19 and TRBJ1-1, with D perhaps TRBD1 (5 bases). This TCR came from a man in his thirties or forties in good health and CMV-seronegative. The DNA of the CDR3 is TGTGCCAGTAGTTGGGGCAGAAGTGAAGCTTTCTTT. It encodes CASSWGRSEAFF.